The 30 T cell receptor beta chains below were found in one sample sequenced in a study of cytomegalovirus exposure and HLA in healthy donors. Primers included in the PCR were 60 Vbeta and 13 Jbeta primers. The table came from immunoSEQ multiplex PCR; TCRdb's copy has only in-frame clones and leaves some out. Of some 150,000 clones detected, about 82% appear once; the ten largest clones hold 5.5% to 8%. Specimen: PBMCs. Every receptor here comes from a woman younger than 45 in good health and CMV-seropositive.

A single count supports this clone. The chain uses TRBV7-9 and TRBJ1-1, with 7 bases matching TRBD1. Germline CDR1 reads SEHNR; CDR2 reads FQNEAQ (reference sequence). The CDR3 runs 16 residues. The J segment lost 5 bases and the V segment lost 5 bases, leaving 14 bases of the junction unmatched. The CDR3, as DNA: TGTGCCAGCAGCCTACACAGGGGCCCCCTGGGAACTGAAGCTTTCTTT. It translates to CASSLHRGPLGTEAFF.

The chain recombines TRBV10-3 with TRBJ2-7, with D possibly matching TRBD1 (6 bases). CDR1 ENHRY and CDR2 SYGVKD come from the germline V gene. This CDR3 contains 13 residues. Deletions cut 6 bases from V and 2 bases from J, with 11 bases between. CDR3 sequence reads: CAIRRQAAYEQYF. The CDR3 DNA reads TGTGCCATCAGGAGACAGGCCGCCTACGAGCAGTACTTC.

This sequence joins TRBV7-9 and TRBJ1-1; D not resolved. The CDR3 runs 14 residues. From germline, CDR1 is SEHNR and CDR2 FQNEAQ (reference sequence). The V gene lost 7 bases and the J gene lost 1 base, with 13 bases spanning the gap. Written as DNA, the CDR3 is TGTGCCAGCAACCGCATAGAACGGAACACTGAAGCTTTCTTT. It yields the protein CASNRIERNTEAFF.

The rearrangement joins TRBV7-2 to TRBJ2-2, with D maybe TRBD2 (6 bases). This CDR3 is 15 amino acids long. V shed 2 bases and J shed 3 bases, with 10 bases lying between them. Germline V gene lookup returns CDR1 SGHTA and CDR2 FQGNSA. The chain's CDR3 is CASSLLGSYTGELFF. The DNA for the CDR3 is TGTGCCAGCAGCTTACTCGGGAGTTACACCGGGGAGCTGTTTTTT.

The CDR3 bases are TGTGCCAGCAGCTTAGACGGGGTACCAGATACGCAGTATTTT. Amino acid sequence: CASSLDGVPDTQYF. This sequence joins TRBV11-3 and TRBJ2-3, with D maybe TRBD2 (5 bases). V was clipped by 0 bases and J by 4 bases, with 8 bases between them. CDR1 and CDR2 from the germline V gene are SGHNT and YENEEA. The length of the CDR3 is 14 residues.

The CDR3 loop reads CASSPISGQGAYEQYF. The CDR3 DNA reads TGTGCCAGCAGTCCCATATCGGGACAGGGAGCCTACGAGCAGTACTTC. V usage is TRBV27 and J usage is TRBJ2-7; 9 bases map to TRBD1. Germline V gene lookup returns CDR1 MNHEY and CDR2 SMNVEV (reference sequence). The V segment lost 5 bases and the J segment 2 bases; nucleotides outside the gene matches: 10. The CDR3 has 16 residues.

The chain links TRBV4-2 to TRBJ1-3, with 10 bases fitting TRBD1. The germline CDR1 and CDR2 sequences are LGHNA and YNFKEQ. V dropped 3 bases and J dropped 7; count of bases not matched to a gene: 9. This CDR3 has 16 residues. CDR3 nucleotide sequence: TGTGCCAGCAGCCACCCCTGGACAGGGGGGAGGAACACCATATATTTT. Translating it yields CASSHPWTGGRNTIYF.

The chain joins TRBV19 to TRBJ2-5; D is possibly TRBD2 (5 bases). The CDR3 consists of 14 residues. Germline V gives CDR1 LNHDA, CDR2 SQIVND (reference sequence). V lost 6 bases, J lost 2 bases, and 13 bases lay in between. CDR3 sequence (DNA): TGTGCCAGTAGCCCCGACCCGGGACAAGAGACCCAGTACTTC. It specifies CASSPDPGQETQYF.

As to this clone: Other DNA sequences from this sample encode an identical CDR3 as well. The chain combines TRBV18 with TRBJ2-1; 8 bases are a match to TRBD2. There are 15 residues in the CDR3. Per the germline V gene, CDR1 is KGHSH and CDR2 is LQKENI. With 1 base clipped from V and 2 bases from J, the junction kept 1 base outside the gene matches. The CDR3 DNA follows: TGTGCCAGCTCACCACTAGCGGGAACCTACAATGAGCAGTTCTTC. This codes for CASSPLAGTYNEQFF.

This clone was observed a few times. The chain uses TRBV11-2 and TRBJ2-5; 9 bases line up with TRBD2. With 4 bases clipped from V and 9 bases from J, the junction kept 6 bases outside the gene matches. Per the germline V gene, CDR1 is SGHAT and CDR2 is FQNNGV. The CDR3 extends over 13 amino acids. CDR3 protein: CASSYSRGGAQYF. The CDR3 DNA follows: TGTGCCAGCAGCTATTCGCGGGGGGGAGCCCAGTACTTC.

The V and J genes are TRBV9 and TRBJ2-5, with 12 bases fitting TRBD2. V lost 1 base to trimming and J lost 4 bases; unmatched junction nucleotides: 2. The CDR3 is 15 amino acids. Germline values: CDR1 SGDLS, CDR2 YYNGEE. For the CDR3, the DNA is TGTGCCAGCAGCGTACCTAGCGGGGGGGCAGAGACCCAGTACTTC. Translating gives CASSVPSGGAETQYF. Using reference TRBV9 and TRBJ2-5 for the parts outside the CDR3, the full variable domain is DSGVTQTPKHLITATGQRVTLRCSPRSGDLSVYWYQQSLDQGLQFLIQYYNGEERAKGNILERFSAQQFPDLHSELNLSSLELGDSALYFCASSVPSGGAETQYFGPGTRLLVL.

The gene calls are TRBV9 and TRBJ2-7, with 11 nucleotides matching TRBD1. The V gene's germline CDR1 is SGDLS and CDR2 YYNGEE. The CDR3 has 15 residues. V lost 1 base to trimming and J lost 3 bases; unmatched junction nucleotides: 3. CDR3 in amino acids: CASSVSGQGVYEQYF. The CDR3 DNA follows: TGTGCCAGCAGCGTATCGGGACAGGGGGTCTACGAGCAGTACTTC.

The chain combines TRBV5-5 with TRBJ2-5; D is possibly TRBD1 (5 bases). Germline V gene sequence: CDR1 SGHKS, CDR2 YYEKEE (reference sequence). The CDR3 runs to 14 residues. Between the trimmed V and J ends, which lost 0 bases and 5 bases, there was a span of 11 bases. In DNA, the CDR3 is TGTGCCAGCAGCTTGGGGGGCCAGGTGGAGACCCAGTACTTC. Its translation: CASSLGGQVETQYF.

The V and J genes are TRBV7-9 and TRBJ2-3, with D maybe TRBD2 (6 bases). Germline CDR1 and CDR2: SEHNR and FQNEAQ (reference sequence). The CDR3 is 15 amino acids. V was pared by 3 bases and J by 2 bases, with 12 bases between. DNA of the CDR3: TGTGCCAGCAGCTTTCCGGCGGGATACACAGATACGCAGTATTTT. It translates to CASSFPAGYTDTQYF.

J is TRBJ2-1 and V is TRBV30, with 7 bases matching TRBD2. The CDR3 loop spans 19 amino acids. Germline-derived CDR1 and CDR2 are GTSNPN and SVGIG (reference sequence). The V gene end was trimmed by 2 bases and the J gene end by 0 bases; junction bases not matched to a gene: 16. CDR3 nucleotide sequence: TGTGCCTGGAGTCTACGAATACGGGTTCCGGGGGGCTCCTACAATGAGCAGTTCTTC. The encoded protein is CAWSLRIRVPGGSYNEQFF.

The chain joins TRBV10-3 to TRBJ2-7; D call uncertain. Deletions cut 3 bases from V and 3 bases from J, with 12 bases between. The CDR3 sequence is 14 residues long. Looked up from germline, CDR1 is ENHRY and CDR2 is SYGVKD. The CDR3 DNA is TGTGCCATCAGTGAAGGTATTCTAGGCTACGAGCAGTACTTC. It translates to CAISEGILGYEQYF.

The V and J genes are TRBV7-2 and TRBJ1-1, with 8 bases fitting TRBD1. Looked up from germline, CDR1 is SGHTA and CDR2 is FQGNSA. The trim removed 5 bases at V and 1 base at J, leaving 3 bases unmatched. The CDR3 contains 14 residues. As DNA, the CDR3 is TGTGCCAGCAGCACCGGGACAGGGAACACTGAAGCTTTCTTT. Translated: CASSTGTGNTEAFF.

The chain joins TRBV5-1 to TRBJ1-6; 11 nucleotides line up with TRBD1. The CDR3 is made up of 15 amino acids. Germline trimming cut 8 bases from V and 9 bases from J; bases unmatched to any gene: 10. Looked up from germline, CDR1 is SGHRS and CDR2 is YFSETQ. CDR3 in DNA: TGCGCCAGTAGCCGGGACAGGGGGTATGGTTCACCCCTCCACTTT. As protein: CASSRDRGYGSPLHF.

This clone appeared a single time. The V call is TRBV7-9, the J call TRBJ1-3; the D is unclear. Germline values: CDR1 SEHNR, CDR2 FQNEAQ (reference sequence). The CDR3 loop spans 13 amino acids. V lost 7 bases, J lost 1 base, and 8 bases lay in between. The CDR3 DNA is TGTGCCAGCACCTTCCTGTCTGGAAACACCATATATTTT. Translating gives CASTFLSGNTIYF. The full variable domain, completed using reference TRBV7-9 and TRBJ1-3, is DTGVSQNPRHKITKRGQNVTFRCDPISEHNRLYWYRQTLGQGPEFLTYFQNEAQLEKSRLLSDRFSAERPKGSFSTLEIQRTEQGDSAMYLCASTFLSGNTIYFGEGSWLTVV.

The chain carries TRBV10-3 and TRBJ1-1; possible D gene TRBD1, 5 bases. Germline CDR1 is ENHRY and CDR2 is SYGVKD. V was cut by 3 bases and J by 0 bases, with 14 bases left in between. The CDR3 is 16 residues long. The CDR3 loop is CAISDTGLPVNTEAFF. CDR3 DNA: TGTGCCATCAGTGACACAGGCCTACCTGTGAACACTGAAGCTTTCTTT.

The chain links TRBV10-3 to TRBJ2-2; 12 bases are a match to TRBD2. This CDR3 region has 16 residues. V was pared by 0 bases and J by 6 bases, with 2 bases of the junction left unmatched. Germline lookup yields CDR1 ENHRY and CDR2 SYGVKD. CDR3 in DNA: TGTGCCATCAGTGAGTCCCCTAGCGGGGGGGCCGGGGAGCTGTTTTTT. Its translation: CAISESPSGGAGELFF.

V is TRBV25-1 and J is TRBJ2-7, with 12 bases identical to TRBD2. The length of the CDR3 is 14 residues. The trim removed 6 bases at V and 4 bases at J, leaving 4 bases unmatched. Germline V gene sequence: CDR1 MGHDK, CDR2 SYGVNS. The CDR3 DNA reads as TGTGCCAGCAGGACTAGCGGGGGAACTTACGAGCAGTACTTC. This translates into CASRTSGGTYEQYF.

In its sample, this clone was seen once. Here the CDR3 DNA reads TGTGCCAGCAGCTTAGGCCGAATGGGGGGGGGCCGGAAAGATACGCAGTATTTT. Protein product: CASSLGRMGGGRKDTQYF. The rearrangement uses TRBV7-9 and TRBJ2-3, with D possibly matching TRBD2 (7 bases). Trimming took 1 base from V and 5 from J, leaving 22 bases between them. The CDR3 runs to 18 residues. Germline CDR1 reads SEHNR; CDR2 reads FQNEAQ (reference sequence).

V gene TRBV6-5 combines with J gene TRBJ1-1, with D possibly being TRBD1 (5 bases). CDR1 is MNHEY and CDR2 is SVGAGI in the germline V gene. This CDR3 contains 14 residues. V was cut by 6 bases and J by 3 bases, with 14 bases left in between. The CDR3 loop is CASSLQRGYTEAFF. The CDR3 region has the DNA TGTGCCAGCAGCTTACAAAGGGGATACACTGAAGCTTTCTTT.

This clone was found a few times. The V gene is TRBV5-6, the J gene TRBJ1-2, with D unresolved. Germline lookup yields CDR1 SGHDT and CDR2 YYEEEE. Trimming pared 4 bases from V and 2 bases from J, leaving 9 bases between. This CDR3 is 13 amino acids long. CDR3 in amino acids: CASSRELNYGYTF. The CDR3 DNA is TGTGCCAGCAGCAGGGAGCTCAACTATGGCTACACCTTC.

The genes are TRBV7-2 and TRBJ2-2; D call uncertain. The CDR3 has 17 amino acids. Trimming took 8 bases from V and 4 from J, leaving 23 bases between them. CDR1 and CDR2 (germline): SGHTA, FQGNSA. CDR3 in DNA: TGTGCCAGCTATATCAGTCGGGTAGACCTATTCACCGGGGAGCTGTTTTTT. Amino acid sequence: CASYISRVDLFTGELFF.

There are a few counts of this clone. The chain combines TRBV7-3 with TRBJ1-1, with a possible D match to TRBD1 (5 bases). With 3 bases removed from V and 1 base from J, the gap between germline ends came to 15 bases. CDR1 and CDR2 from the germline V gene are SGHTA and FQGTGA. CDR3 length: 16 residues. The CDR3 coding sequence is TGTGCCAGCAGCTTCTTCCCCCGGGGGGGGAACACTGAAGCTTTCTTT. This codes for CASSFFPRGGNTEAFF.

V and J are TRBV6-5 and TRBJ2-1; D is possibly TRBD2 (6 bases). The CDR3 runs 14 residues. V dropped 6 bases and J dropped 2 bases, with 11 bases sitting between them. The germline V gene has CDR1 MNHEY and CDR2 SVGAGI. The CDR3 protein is CASRAGPAYNEQFF. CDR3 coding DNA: TGTGCCAGCAGAGCGGGCCCTGCCTACAATGAGCAGTTCTTC.

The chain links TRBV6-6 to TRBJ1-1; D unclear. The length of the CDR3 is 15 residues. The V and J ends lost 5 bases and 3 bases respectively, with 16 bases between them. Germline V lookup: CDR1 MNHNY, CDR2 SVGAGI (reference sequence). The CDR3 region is CASSPPGGRDTEAFF. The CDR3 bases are TGTGCCAGCAGTCCCCCCGGAGGGAGGGACACTGAAGCTTTCTTT.

This chain's CDR3 is CASSLVPGLAVYEQYF. CDR3 in DNA: TGCGCCAGCAGCTTGGTTCCGGGACTAGCGGTTTACGAGCAGTACTTC. J is TRBJ2-7 and V is TRBV5-1; 11 bases align to TRBD2. The junction had 6 bases not matched to a gene; V was cut back by 0 bases and J by 4 bases. The CDR3 runs to 16 residues. Germline lookup yields CDR1 SGHRS and CDR2 YFSETQ.